These 5 T cell receptor beta chains came from one sample sequenced in a study of OX40 agonist ivuxolimab in advanced cancers. Only in-frame clones appear in the TCRdb table, and some are missing; sequencing was by immunoSEQ multiplex PCR. The repertoire has several thousand clones, 66% of them found once; the top ten carry around 43%. The sample in question was CD4+ or CD8+ T cells sorted from blood, obtained in a trial of the OX40 agonist ivuxolimab. Receptor source: an adult with an advanced solid tumor such as melanoma, head and neck, liver or kidney cancer.

The rearrangement joins TRBV19 to TRBJ1-1; no clear D. The CDR3 is 14 residues long. The germline V gene encodes CDR1 LNHDA and CDR2 SQIVND (reference sequence). V lost 3 bases and J lost 4, with 12 bases in between. CDR3 nucleotide sequence: TGTGCCAGTAGTATCCCCGGTCAATTCACTGAAGCTTTCTTT. Amino acids: CASSIPGQFTEAFF.

This chain joins TRBV13 and TRBJ2-7; 7 positions agree with TRBD1. V lost 5 bases and J lost 3; bases outside the gene matches: 7. CDR1 and CDR2 (germline): PRHDT, FYEKMQ (reference sequence). The CDR3 length is 14 residues. The CDR3 region is CASSPRDSDYEQYF. Written as DNA, the CDR3 is TGTGCCAGCAGCCCCCGGGACAGCGACTACGAGCAGTACTTC.

The rearrangement links TRBV28 to TRBJ1-5, with 9 bases aligning to TRBD1. The junction had 9 bases not matched to a gene; V was cut back by 5 bases and J by 7 bases. This CDR3 is 15 amino acids long. The germline CDR1 and CDR2 sequences are MDHEN and SYDVKM. The CDR3 loop reads CASSPKTGGRQPQHF. The CDR3 nucleotides are TGTGCCAGCAGTCCCAAGACAGGGGGACGCCAGCCCCAGCATTTT.

This clone has only one observation. This chain connects TRBV27 to TRBJ2-7, with 10 bases matching TRBD1. Looked up from germline, CDR1 is MNHEY and CDR2 is SMNVEV (reference sequence). The CDR3 loop spans 15 amino acids. V lost 5 bases and J lost 2; bases outside the gene matches: 6. CDR3 sequence: CASSLPGQGTYEQYF. DNA of the CDR3: TGTGCCAGCAGTCTACCGGGACAGGGGACCTACGAGCAGTACTTC.

This clone was detected once. The V gene is TRBV7-9, the J gene TRBJ2-1; TRBD2 matches at 10 bases. The CDR3 extends over 15 amino acids. Germline V gene data show CDR1 as SEHNR and CDR2 as FQNEAQ (reference sequence). Trimming took 1 base from V and 6 from J; bases not matched to a gene: 3. CDR3: CASSLGSGRLNEQFF. The CDR3 DNA reads as TGTGCCAGCAGCTTAGGTAGCGGGAGGCTCAATGAGCAGTTCTTC. Using reference TRBV7-9 and TRBJ2-1 for the parts outside the CDR3, the full variable domain is DTGVSQNPRHKITKRGQNVTFRCDPISEHNRLYWYRQTLGQGPEFLTYFQNEAQLEKSRLLSDRFSAERPKGSFSTLEIQRTEQGDSAMYLCASSLGSGRLNEQFFGPGTRLTVL.